The clone carrying this T cell receptor beta chain has a count of ten or more. Its antigen remains unidentified. The observed sequence ends 3 residues before the CDR3 terminus, with the missing tail filled in from the germline J gene. This record comes from a study of T cell clonality in common variable immunodeficiency. All CVID subjects were on immunoglobulin replacement for at least one year. Study-level results: CVID subjects shared fewer TCRbeta clones than healthy controls did. Links between repertoire features and CVID complications were heterogeneity-limited. Reportedly, TCR beta sequences from common variable immunodeficiency showed fewer deletions and N-nucleotide insertions.

Germline loops: CDR1 SGHDT, CDR2 YYEEEE. This CDR3 has 15 residues. The V gene lost 4 bases and the J gene lost 0 bases, with 11 bases spanning the gap. Control and CVID samples contributed equal amounts of genomic DNA. TCRdb keeps only in-frame clones here, not all; method: immunoSEQ multiplex PCR. The repertoire consists of about 33,000 clones, none detected only once. The TCR comes from a human donor with common variable immunodeficiency. The sample consisted of peripheral blood mononuclear cells. The chain recombines TRBV5-6 with TRBJ1-5; the D gene is possibly TRBD1 (6 bases). The part of the CDR3 DNA that was read is TGTGCCAGCAGCCGACAGGACATTAGCAATCAGCCC. It codes for CASSRQDISNQP. In full, the CDR3 is CASSRQDISNQPQHF.